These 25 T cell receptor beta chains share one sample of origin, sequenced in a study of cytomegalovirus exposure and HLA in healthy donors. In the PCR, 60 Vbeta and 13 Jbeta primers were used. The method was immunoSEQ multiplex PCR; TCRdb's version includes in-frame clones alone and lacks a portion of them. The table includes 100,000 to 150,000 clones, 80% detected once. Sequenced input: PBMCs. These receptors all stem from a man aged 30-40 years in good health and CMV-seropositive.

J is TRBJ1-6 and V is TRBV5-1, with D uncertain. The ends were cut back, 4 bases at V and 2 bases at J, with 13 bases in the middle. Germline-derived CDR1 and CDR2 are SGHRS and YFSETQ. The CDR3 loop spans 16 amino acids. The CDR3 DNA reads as TGCGCCAGCAGCCCGCACGATAGTCCCTATAATTCACCCCTCCACTTT. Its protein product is CASSPHDSPYNSPLHF.

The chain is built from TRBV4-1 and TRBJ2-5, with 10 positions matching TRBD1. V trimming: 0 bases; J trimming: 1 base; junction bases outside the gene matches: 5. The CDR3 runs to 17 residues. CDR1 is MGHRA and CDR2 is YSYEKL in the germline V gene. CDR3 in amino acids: CASSQDYRTGGQETQYF. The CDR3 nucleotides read TGCGCCAGCAGCCAAGATTACCGGACAGGGGGCCAAGAGACCCAGTACTTC.

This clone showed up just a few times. The CDR3 reads CASSEQGQGPEQYF. In DNA form, the CDR3 reads TGTGCCAGCAGTGAACAGGGGCAGGGCCCCGAGCAGTACTTC. V usage is TRBV6-1 and J usage is TRBJ2-7; D might be TRBD1 (6 bases). V lost 2 bases and J 6 bases, leaving 14 bases between the germline ends. Germline V gene sequence: CDR1 MNHNS, CDR2 SASEGT. The CDR3 length is 14 residues.

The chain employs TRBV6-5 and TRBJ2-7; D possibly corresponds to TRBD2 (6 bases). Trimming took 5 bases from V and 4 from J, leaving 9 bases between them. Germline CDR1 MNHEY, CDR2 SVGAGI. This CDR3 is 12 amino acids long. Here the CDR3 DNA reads TGTGCCAGCAGTAGGGACTCATACGAGCAGTACTTC. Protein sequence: CASSRDSYEQYF.

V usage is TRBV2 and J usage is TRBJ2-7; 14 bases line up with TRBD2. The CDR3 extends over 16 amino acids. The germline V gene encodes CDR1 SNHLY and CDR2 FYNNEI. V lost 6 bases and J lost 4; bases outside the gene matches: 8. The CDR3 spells CASSDGLAGGLYEQYF. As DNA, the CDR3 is TGTGCCAGCAGCGATGGACTAGCGGGGGGTTTATACGAGCAGTACTTC.

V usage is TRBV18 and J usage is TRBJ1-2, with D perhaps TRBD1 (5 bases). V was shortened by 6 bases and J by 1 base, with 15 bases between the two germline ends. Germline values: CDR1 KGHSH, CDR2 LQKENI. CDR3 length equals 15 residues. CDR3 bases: TGTGCCAGCTCCCCAGGCTCCAGGGATAACTATGGCTACACCTTC. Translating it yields CASSPGSRDNYGYTF.

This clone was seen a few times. The CDR3 protein is CSVAQGNTEAFF. The CDR3 DNA follows: TGCAGCGTTGCACAGGGGAACACTGAAGCTTTCTTT. The chain recombines TRBV29-1 with TRBJ1-1, with D possibly matching TRBD1 (6 bases). Trimming pared 4 bases from V and 1 base from J, leaving 7 bases between. Germline loops: CDR1 SQVTM, CDR2 ANQGSEA. The CDR3 extends over 12 amino acids.

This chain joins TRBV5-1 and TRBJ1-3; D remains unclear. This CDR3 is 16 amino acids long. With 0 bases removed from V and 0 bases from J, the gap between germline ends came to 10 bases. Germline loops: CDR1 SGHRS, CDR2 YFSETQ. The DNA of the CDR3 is TGCGCCAGCAGCTTGGTGGCAGGCCGCTCTGGAAACACCATATATTTT. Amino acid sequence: CASSLVAGRSGNTIYF.

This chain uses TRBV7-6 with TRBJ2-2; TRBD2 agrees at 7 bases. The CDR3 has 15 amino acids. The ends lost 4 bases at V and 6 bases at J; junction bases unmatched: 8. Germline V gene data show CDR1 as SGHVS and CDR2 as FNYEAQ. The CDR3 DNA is TGTGCCAGCAGCTACCTTCGGGGGGATGCCGGGGAGCTGTTTTTT. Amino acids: CASSYLRGDAGELFF.

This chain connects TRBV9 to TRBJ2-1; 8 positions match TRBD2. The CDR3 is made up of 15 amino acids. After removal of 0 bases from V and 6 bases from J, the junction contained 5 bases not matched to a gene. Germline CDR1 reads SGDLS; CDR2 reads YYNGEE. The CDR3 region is CASSVDGGAPNEQFF. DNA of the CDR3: TGTGCCAGCAGCGTAGACGGGGGGGCCCCCAATGAGCAGTTCTTC.

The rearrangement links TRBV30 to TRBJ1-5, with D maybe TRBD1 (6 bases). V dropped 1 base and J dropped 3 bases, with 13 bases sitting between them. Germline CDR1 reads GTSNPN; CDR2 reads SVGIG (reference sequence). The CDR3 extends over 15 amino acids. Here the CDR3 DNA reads TGTGCCTGGAGTGGATTGACAGGTTCCAATCAGCCCCAGCATTTT. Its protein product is CAWSGLTGSNQPQHF. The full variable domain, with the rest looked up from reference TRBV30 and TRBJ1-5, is SQTIHQWPATLVQPVGSPLSLECTVEGTSNPNLYWYRQAAGRGLQLLFYSVGIGQISSEVPQNLSASRPQDRQFILSSKKLLLSDSGFYLCAWSGLTGSNQPQHFGDGTRLSIL.

CDR3 protein: CASSSEQGYGYTF. CDR3 in DNA: TGTGCCAGCAGCTCAGAACAGGGTTATGGCTACACCTTC. The rearrangement uses TRBV7-8 and TRBJ1-2, with D maybe TRBD1 (6 bases). Germline loops: CDR1 SGHVS, CDR2 FQNEAQ. Trimming removed 4 bases from V and 5 bases from J, with 11 bases in between. This CDR3 has 13 residues.

The CDR3 loop is CASSLGNLNYNEQFF. The CDR3 DNA follows: TGCGCCAGCAGCTTGGGTAACTTAAACTACAATGAGCAGTTCTTC. This sequence joins TRBV5-1 and TRBJ2-1, with D hard to call. The CDR3 totals 15 residues. Trimming shortened V by 0 bases and J by 3 bases, and 10 bases separated the two germline ends. Germline V gene sequence: CDR1 SGHRS, CDR2 YFSETQ.

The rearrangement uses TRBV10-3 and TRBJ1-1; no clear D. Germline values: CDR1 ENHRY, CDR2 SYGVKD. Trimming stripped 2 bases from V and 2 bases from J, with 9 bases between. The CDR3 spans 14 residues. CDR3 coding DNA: TGTGCCATCAGTGAGACCACTGAAAACACTGAAGCTTTCTTT. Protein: CAISETTENTEAFF.

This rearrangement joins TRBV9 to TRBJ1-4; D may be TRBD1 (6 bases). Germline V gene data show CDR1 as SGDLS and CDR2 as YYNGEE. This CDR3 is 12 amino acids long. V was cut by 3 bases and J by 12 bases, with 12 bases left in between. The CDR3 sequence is CASSAQGRELFF. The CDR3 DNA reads TGTGCCAGCAGCGCCCAGGGGAGGGAACTGTTTTTT.

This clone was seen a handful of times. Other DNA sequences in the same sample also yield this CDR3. The chain's CDR3 is CAISESGEGYGYTF. The CDR3 DNA is TGTGCCATCAGTGAGTCAGGGGAGGGCTATGGCTACACCTTC. The V and J genes are TRBV10-3 and TRBJ1-2; the D gene is possibly TRBD1 (5 bases). Germline lookup yields CDR1 ENHRY and CDR2 SYGVKD. V was clipped by 0 bases and J by 4 bases, with 9 bases between them. The CDR3 sequence is 14 residues long.

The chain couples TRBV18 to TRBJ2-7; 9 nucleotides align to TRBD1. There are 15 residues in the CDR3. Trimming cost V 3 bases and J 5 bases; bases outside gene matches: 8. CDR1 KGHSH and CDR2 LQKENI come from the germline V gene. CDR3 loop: CASSPGQGRYHEQYF. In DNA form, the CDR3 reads TGTGCCAGCTCACCCGGACAGGGGAGATACCACGAGCAGTACTTC.

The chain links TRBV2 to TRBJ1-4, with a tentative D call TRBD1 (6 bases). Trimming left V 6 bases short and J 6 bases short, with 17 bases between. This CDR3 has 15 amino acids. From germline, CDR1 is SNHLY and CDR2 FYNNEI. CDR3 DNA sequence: TGTGCCAGCAGCCGGGTCGACAGGTCGGATGAAAAACTGTTTTTT. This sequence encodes CASSRVDRSDEKLFF.

The CDR3 DNA is TGTGCCAGCAGCTCGGGACATTCGGGAGGCTACACCTTC. Protein product: CASSSGHSGGYTF. The chain links TRBV28 to TRBJ1-2; tentatively, D is TRBD1 (6 bases). Looked up from germline, CDR1 is MDHEN and CDR2 is SYDVKM. This CDR3 region has 13 residues. V was shortened by 6 bases and J by 8 bases, with 16 bases between the two germline ends.

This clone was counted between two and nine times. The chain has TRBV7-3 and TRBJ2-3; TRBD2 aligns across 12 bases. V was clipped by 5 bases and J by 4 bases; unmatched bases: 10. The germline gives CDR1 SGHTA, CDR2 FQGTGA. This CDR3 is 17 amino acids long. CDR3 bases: TGTGCCAGCAGCCCTAGCGGGGGGGACCTGGTACCAGATACGCAGTATTTT. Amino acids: CASSPSGGDLVPDTQYF.

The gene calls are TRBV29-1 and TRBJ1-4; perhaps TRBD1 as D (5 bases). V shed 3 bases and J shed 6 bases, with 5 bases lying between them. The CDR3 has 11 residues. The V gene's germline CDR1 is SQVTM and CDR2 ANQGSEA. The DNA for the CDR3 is TGCAGCGTTGACAGGGATGAAAAACTGTTTTTT. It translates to CSVDRDEKLFF.

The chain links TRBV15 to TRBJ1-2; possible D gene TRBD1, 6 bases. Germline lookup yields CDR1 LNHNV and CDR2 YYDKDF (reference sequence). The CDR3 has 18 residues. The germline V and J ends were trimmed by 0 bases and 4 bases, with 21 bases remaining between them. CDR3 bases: TGTGCCACCAGCAGAGAGGAGGGGGGGGTCTTGGTATCCTATGGCTACACCTTC. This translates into CATSREEGGVLVSYGYTF.

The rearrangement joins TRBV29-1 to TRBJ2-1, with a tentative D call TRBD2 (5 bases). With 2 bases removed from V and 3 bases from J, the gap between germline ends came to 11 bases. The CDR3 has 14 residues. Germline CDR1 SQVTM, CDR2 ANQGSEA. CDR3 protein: CSVESPSSYNEQFF. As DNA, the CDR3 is TGCAGCGTTGAAAGCCCTAGCAGCTACAATGAGCAGTTCTTC.

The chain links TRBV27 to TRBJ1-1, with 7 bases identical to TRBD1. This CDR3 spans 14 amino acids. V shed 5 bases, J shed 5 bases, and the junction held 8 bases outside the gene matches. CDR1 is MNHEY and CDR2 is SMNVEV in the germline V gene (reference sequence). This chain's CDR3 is CASSLQGFLTEAFF. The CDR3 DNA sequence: TGTGCCAGCAGTCTACAGGGGTTTCTTACTGAAGCTTTCTTT.

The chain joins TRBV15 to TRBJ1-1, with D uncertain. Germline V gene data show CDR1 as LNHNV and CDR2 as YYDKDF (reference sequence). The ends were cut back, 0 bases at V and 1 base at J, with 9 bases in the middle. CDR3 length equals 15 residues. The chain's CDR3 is CATSRDLGGNTEAFF. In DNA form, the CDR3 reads TGTGCCACCAGCAGAGATCTCGGAGGGAACACTGAAGCTTTCTTT.